This T cell receptor beta chain was documented in a study of OX40 agonist ivuxolimab in advanced cancers. The study's findings and limits: No determination was made of the antigen specificity of the expanded peripheral T cells. A proportion of nonresponders additionally exhibited low normalized T-cell clonal expansion. Expanded clones were, on average, more numerous in CD8+ T cells than in CD4+. Clonal expansion was seen in CD4+ and CD8+ blood T cells by week 6 at 0.1 to 3.0 mg/kg.

CDR1 SNHLY and CDR2 FYNNEI come from the germline V gene. This CDR3 spans 15 amino acids. V dropped 6 bases and J dropped 4 bases, with 16 bases sitting between them. This clone was picked up a small number of times. Its antigen is as yet unknown. TCRdb keeps only in-frame clones here, not all; method: immunoSEQ multiplex PCR. The top ten hold roughly 3% of the sample, which has some 75,000 clones, 85% seen once. Sample: CD4+ or CD8+ T cells sorted from blood, taken in a trial of the OX40 agonist ivuxolimab. The chain is built from TRBV2 and TRBJ1-5, with D maybe TRBD1 (6 bases). This receptor was obtained from an adult with an advanced solid tumor such as melanoma, head and neck, liver or kidney cancer. DNA of the CDR3: TGTGCCAGCAGCGACAGCACAGGGTGGAATCAGCCCCAGCATTTT. Protein sequence: CASSDSTGWNQPQHF.